This T cell receptor (beta chain) was obtained from a study of Ad26.COV2.S vaccination and SARS-CoV-2 variants. Overall study context: The study gave Ad26.COV2.S intramuscularly, once or twice 56 days apart. Study outcomes and limitations: Overall T cell responses may have been underestimated by the analyses of TCR breadth and depth.

The method was immunoSEQ multiplex PCR; TCRdb's version includes in-frame clones alone and lacks a portion of them. The sample lists about 350,000 clones, 86% occurring once. Comment on this clone: The antigen is unknown.

Treatment reported: 15 to 20 received Ad26.COV2.S at low or high dose, single or two shots; roughly five received placebo; per-sample allocation not given. Each sample was drawn 63 days after the first injection (of vaccine or placebo). An Ad26 vector carrying the Wuhan-strain SARS-CoV-2 spike served as the vaccine. The V end was cut by 9 bases, the J end by 1 base, with 18 bases between. The CDR3 extends over 15 amino acids. Germline loops: CDR1 LNHDA, CDR2 SQIVND (reference sequence). The genes are TRBV19 and TRBJ1-1, with TRBD1 as a possible D gene (6 bases). The sequence was collected from a person aged 18-65 years who received the Ad26.COV2.S COVID-19 vaccine or a placebo. This specimen consisted of peripheral blood, obtained in a trial of Ad26.COV2.S vaccine versus placebo. The CDR3: CASLGTSYTNTEAFF. DNA of the CDR3: TGTGCCAGCTTAGGGACAAGCTATACGAACACTGAAGCTTTCTTT.